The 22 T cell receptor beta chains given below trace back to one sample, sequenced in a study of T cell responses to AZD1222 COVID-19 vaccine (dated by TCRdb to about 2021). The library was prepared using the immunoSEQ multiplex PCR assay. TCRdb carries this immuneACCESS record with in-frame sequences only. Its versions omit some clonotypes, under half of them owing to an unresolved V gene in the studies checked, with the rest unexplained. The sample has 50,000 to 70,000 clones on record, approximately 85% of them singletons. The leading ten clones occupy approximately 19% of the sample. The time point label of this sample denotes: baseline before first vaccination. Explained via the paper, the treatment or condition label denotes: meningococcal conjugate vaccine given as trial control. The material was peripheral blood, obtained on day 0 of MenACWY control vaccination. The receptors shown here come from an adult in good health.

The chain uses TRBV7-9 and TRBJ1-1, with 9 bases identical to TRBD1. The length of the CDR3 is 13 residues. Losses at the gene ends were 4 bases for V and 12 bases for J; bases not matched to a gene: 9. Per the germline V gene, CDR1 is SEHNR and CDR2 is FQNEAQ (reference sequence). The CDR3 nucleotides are TGTGCCAGCAGCTCTGGCGGACAGGGGCGATCTTTCTTT. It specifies CASSSGGQGRSFF.

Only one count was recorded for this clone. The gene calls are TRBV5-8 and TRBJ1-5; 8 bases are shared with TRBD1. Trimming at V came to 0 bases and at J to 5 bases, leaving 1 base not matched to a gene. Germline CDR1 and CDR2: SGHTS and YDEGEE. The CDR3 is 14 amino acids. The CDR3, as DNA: TGTGCCAGCAGCTTGGACAGGGGGTATCAGCCCCAGCATTTT. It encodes CASSLDRGYQPQHF.

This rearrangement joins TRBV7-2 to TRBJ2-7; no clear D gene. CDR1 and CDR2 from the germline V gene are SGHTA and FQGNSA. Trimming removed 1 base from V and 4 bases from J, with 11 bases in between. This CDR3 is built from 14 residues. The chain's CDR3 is CASSLVFSEYEQYF. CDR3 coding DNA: TGTGCCAGCAGCTTAGTGTTTTCGGAGTACGAGCAGTACTTC.

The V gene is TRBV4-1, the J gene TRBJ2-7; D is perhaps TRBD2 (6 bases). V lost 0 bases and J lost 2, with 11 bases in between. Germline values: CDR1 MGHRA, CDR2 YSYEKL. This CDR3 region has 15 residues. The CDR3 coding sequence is TGCGCCAGCAGCCAAGAGGAGGGTGGCCCCTACGAGCAGTACTTC. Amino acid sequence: CASSQEEGGPYEQYF.

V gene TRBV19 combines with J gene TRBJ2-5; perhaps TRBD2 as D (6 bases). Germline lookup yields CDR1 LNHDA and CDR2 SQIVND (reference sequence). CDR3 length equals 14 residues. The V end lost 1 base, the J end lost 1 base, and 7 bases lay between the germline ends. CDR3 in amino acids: CASSIGRGQETQYF. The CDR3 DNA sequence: TGTGCCAGTAGTATAGGGAGGGGCCAAGAGACCCAGTACTTC.

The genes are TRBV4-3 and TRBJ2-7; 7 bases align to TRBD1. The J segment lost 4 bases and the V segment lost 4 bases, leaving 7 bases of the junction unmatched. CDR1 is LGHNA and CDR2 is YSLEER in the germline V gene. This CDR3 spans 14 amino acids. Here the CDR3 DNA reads TGCGCCAGCAGCCTTCGGACAGGCCCATACGAGCAGTACTTC. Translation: CASSLRTGPYEQYF.

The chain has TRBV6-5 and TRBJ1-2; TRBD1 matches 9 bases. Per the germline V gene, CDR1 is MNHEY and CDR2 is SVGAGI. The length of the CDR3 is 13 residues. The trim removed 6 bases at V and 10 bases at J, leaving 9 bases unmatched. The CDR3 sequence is CASSRDRAMDYTF. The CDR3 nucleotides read TGTGCCAGCAGCCGGGACAGGGCTATGGACTACACCTTC.

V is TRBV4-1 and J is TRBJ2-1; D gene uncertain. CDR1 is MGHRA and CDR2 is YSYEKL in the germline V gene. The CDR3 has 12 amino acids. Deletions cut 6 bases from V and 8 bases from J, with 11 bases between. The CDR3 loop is CASSGYGDEQFF. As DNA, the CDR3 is TGCGCCAGCAGTGGTTATGGCGATGAGCAGTTCTTC.

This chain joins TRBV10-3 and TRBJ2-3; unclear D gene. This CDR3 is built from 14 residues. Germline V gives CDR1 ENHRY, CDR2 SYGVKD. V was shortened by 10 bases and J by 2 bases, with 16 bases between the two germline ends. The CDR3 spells CATRPETTTDTQYF. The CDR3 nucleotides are TGTGCCACCCGGCCAGAAACTACCACAGATACGCAGTATTTT.

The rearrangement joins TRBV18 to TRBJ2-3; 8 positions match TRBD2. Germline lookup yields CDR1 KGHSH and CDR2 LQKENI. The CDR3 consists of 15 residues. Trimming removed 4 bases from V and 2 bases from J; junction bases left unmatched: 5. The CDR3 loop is CASSLRTSNTDTQYF. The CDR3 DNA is TGTGCCAGCTCACTAAGGACTAGCAACACAGATACGCAGTATTTT.

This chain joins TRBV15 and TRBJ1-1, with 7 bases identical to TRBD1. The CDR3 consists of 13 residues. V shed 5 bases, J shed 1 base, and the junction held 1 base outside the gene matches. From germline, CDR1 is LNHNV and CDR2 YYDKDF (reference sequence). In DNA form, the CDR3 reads TGTGCCACCAGCTGGACAGGGAACACTGAAGCTTTCTTT. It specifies CATSWTGNTEAFF.

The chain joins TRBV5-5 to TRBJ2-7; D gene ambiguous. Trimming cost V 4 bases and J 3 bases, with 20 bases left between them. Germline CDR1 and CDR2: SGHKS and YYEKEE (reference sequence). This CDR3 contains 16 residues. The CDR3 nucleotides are TGTGCCAGCAGCCCGAACCCTCTCAACAACCTCTACGAGCAGTACTTC. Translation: CASSPNPLNNLYEQYF.

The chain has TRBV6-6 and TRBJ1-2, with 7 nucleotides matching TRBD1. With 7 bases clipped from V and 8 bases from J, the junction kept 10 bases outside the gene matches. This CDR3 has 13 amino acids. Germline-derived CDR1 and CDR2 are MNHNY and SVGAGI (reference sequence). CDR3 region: CASNPDRSRGYTF. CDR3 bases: TGTGCCAGCAACCCGGACAGGTCGAGGGGCTACACCTTC.

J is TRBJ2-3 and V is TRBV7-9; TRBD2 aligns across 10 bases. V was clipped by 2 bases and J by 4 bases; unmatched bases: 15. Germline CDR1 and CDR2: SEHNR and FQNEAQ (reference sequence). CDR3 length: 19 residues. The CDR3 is CASSLSLAGAHGEADTQYF. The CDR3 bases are TGTGCCAGCAGCTTATCCCTAGCGGGAGCCCATGGGGAGGCAGATACGCAGTATTTT.

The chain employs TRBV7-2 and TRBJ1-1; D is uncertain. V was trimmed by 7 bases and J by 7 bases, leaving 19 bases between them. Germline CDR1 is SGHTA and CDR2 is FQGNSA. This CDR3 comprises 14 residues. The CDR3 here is CASTFGREYNEAFF. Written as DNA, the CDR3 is TGTGCCAGCACCTTCGGACGGGAGTATAATGAAGCTTTCTTT.

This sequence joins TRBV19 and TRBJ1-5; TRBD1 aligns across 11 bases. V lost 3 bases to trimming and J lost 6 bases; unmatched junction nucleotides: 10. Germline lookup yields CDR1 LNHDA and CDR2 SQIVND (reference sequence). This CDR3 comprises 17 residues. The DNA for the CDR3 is TGTGCCAGTAGTATGTATTCCGGGACAGGGGGGACTCAGCCCCAGCATTTT. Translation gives CASSMYSGTGGTQPQHF. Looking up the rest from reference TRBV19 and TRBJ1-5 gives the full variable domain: DGGITQSPKYLFRKEGQNVTLSCEQNLNHDAMYWYRQDPGQGLRLIYYSQIVNDFQKGDIAEGYSVSREKKESFPLTVTSAQKNPTAFYLCASSMYSGTGGTQPQHFGDGTRLSIL.

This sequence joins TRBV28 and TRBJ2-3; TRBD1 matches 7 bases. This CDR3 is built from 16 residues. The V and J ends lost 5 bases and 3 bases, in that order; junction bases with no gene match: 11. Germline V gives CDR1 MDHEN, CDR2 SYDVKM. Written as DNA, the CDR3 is TGTGCCAGCAGTCCTCAGGGACAGTGGAGAACAGATACGCAGTATTTT. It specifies CASSPQGQWRTDTQYF.

The CDR3 here is CASSARDRPQGTQYF. CDR3 sequence (DNA): TGTGCCAGCAGTGCAAGGGACAGACCTCAGGGTACGCAGTATTTT. The rearrangement uses TRBV25-1 and TRBJ2-3; 7 bases are shared with TRBD1. The CDR3 runs to 15 residues. Germline CDR1 and CDR2: MGHDK and SYGVNS. The ends lost 4 bases at V and 8 bases at J; junction bases unmatched: 12.

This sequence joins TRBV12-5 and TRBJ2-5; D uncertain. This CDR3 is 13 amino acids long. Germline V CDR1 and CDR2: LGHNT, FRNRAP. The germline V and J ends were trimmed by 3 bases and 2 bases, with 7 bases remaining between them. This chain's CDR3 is CASGFGRQETQYF. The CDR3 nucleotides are TGTGCTAGTGGTTTTGGGCGGCAAGAGACCCAGTACTTC.

The CDR3 here is CASSLYQRAGDDAGELFF. CDR3 sequence (DNA): TGTGCCAGCAGTTTATACCAGCGGGCAGGGGATGACGCCGGGGAGCTGTTTTTT. The V and J genes are TRBV28 and TRBJ2-2; D assignment may be TRBD1 or TRBD2 (6 bases each). CDR1 is MDHEN and CDR2 is SYDVKM in the germline V gene. This CDR3 comprises 18 residues. V lost 1 base, J lost 6 bases, and 21 bases lay in between.

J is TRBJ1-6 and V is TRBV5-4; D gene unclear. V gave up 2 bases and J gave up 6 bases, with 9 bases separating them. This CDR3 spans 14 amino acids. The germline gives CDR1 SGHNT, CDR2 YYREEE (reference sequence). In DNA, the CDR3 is TGTGCCAGCAGCTTCGACACCTCTAATTCACCCCTCCACTTT. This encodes CASSFDTSNSPLHF. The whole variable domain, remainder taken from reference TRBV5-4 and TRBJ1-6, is ETGVTQSPTHLIKTRGQQVTLRCSSQSGHNTVSWYQQALGQGPQFIFQYYREEENGRGNFPPRFSGLQFPNYSSELNVNALELDDSALYLCASSFDTSNSPLHFGNGTRLTVT.

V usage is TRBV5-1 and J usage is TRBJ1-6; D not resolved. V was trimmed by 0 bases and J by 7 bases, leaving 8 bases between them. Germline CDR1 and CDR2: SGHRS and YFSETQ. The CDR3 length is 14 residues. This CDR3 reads CASSLGTENSPLHF. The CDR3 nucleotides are TGCGCCAGCAGCTTGGGGACGGAGAATTCACCCCTCCACTTT.